This T cell receptor (beta chain) was recorded in a study of T cell repertoires in cytomegalovirus infection. Study details: TCR beta signatures that were public indicated CMV infection and matching HLA type.

Overall study results and limits: HLA-C-restricted CMV-specific TCR beta clonotypes were dominant in the ex vivo response. Carriers of CMV and the relevant HLA type were discriminated by public TCR beta frequency.

Comment on this clonotype: No antigen is known for it.

This CDR3 has 14 amino acids. From germline, CDR1 is DFQATT and CDR2 SNEGSKA (reference sequence). V lost 0 bases and J 4 bases, leaving 10 bases between the germline ends. TCRdb used MiXCR to reprocess the reads, holding one entry per CDR3 protein. Of some 920,000 distinct CDR3 sequences in the sample, 30% to 40% are singletons; the top ten hold roughly 13%. Sequences were derived from cultured CD8+ T cells from PBMCs, sampled from culture after CMV antigen stimulation. The sequence came from a human donor in good health (CMV status not recorded). Some clones in this sample may be carry-over from other donors' samples. The chain is built from TRBV20-1 and TRBJ1-5; no clear D gene. CDR3 nucleotides: TGCAGTGCTAGAGATCTATTCAAGAATCAGCCCCAGCATTTT. Translated: CSARDLFKNQPQHF.